This T cell receptor (beta chain) was observed in a study of T-cell memory formation after mild COVID-19. Using its own MiXCR run on the 5' RACE reads, TCRdb lists one record per CDR3 protein. The sample has around 300,000 distinct CDR3 sequences, roughly an eighth seen once. Specimen: PBMCs or a T cell subset sorted from them (not recorded which). The receptor comes from a man between 18 and 35 years old who had mild COVID-19 (a few samples of this study predate the infection). Cell type and time point are not known.

CDR3 sequence reads: CASSPRIAGISYEQYF. DNA for the CDR3: TGTGCCAGCAGCCCCCGGATAGCGGGGATCTCCTACGAGCAGTACTTC. V and J are TRBV7-2 and TRBJ2-7, with 8 bases matching TRBD2. The CDR3 consists of 16 residues. The V gene's germline CDR1 is SGHTA and CDR2 FQGNSA. V was pared by 5 bases and J by 0 bases, with 9 bases of the junction left unmatched.